A single sample gave rise to the 19 T cell receptor beta chains below, sequenced in a study of OX40 agonist ivuxolimab in advanced cancers. Assay used: immunoSEQ multiplex PCR; TCRdb lists only in-frame clones, some missing. The sample records around 88,000 clones, roughly nine tenths being singletons. Sequenced here: CD4+ or CD8+ T cells sorted from blood, sampled in a trial of the OX40 agonist ivuxolimab. The receptor source for this set is an adult with an advanced solid tumor such as melanoma, head and neck, liver or kidney cancer.

V usage is TRBV19 and J usage is TRBJ1-1; TRBD1 is a possible D gene (5 bases). The V gene's germline CDR1 is LNHDA and CDR2 SQIVND (reference sequence). CDR3 size: 17 residues. Deletions cut 7 bases from V and 0 bases from J, with 21 bases between. The CDR3 nucleotides read TGTGCCAGTACCCTCGAGGGCCAGGGCCCCTTGAACACTGAAGCTTTCTTT. This gives the protein CASTLEGQGPLNTEAFF.

The rearrangement links TRBV7-8 to TRBJ2-2, with D perhaps given as TRBD1 or TRBD2 (5 bases each). CDR1 and CDR2 from the germline V gene are SGHVS and FQNEAQ. Deletions cut 3 bases from V and 7 bases from J, with 15 bases between. The CDR3 runs to 15 residues. The DNA of the CDR3 is TGTGCCAGCAGCTTGGCCCCCGGGGCCGACGGGGAGCTGTTTTTT. Its translation is CASSLAPGADGELFF.

The rearrangement links TRBV9 to TRBJ1-4; 7 bases are a match to TRBD1. Germline V gives CDR1 SGDLS, CDR2 YYNGEE. Trimming cost V 4 bases and J 8 bases; bases outside gene matches: 11. This CDR3 has 15 amino acids. CDR3 sequence: CASSQGQDPTEKLFF. Written as DNA, the CDR3 is TGTGCCAGCAGCCAAGGACAGGACCCGACGGAAAAACTGTTTTTT.

The chain has TRBV13 and TRBJ2-3; 11 bases line up with TRBD2. V was clipped by 5 bases and J by 1 base; unmatched bases: 5. The CDR3 runs to 16 residues. Germline V gives CDR1 PRHDT, CDR2 FYEKMQ (reference sequence). In DNA form, the CDR3 reads TGTGCCAGCAGCCACCTACTAGCGGGGGGCACAGATACGCAGTATTTT. It yields the protein CASSHLLAGGTDTQYF.

This chain links TRBV5-6 with TRBJ1-6; 7 bases agree with TRBD1. This CDR3 is built from 16 residues. J gave up 5 bases and V 4 bases, and 9 bases lay outside the gene matches. The germline V gene encodes CDR1 SGHDT and CDR2 YYEEEE. The CDR3 sequence: CASSPDRAENNSPLHF. CDR3 coding DNA: TGTGCCAGCAGCCCCGACAGGGCGGAGAATAATTCACCCCTCCACTTT.

This chain joins TRBV30 and TRBJ2-7; D gene unclear. Germline CDR1 and CDR2: GTSNPN and SVGIG (reference sequence). CDR3 size: 13 residues. The V gene lost 2 bases and the J gene lost 3 bases, with 11 bases spanning the gap. The CDR3 loop reads CAWSLGWGYEQYF. The CDR3 nucleotides are TGTGCCTGGAGTCTAGGGTGGGGCTACGAGCAGTACTTC. The variable domain in full, with the rest retrieved from reference TRBV30 and TRBJ2-7, is SQTIHQWPATLVQPVGSPLSLECTVEGTSNPNLYWYRQAAGRGLQLLFYSVGIGQISSEVPQNLSASRPQDRQFILSSKKLLLSDSGFYLCAWSLGWGYEQYFGPGTRLTVT.

V usage is TRBV6-5 and J usage is TRBJ1-1; D is unresolved. The CDR3 has 13 amino acids. Germline values: CDR1 MNHEY, CDR2 SVGAGI. The ends were cut back, 5 bases at V and 1 base at J, with 8 bases in the middle. CDR3 nucleotide sequence: TGTGCCAGCAGTGTGGTGGAGAACACTGAAGCTTTCTTT. This gives the protein CASSVVENTEAFF.

This chain connects TRBV7-8 to TRBJ1-2; 7 nucleotides align to TRBD1. The CDR3 is made up of 15 amino acids. V shed 5 bases and J 5 bases; nucleotides not matched to a gene: 11. Germline CDR1 is SGHVS and CDR2 is FQNEAQ. The DNA for the CDR3 is TGTGCCAGCAGCCCAACCAACCCGACAGGGTATGGCTACACCTTC. This codes for CASSPTNPTGYGYTF.

CDR3 coding DNA: TGTGCCAGCAGCGGGATGTCGAACTATGGCTACACCTTC. Protein: CASSGMSNYGYTF. This chain uses TRBV6-6 with TRBJ1-2; no definite D call. This CDR3 contains 13 residues. V was shortened by 6 bases and J by 2 bases, with 10 bases between the two germline ends. Per germline, CDR1 MNHNY and CDR2 SVGAGI (reference sequence).

This clone was counted once. The V and J genes are TRBV6-6 and TRBJ2-3; 9 bases map to TRBD2. The CDR3 contains 14 residues. V dropped 6 bases and J dropped 2; count of bases not matched to a gene: 3. CDR1 and CDR2 (germline): MNHNY, SVGAGI (reference sequence). This CDR3 is CASRQGLATDTQYF. CDR3 DNA sequence: TGTGCCAGCAGACAGGGACTAGCCACAGATACGCAGTATTTT.

This chain uses TRBV19 with TRBJ2-7, with TRBD1 matching 8 bases. Germline CDR1 is LNHDA and CDR2 is SQIVND (reference sequence). V lost 3 bases and J lost 3; bases outside the gene matches: 4. This CDR3 region has 14 residues. The CDR3 region is CASSISGGLYEQYF. In DNA, the CDR3 is TGTGCCAGTAGTATTTCAGGGGGCCTCTACGAGCAGTACTTC.

The chain couples TRBV6-1 to TRBJ2-7, with D uncertain. V dropped 4 bases and J dropped 2 bases, with 9 bases sitting between them. CDR3 length: 13 residues. CDR1 is MNHNS and CDR2 is SASEGT in the germline V gene. CDR3 in DNA: TGTGCCAGCAGTGCCGGGTTTACCTACGAGCAGTACTTC. This encodes CASSAGFTYEQYF.

CDR3 sequence (DNA): TGTGCCAGCAGCAAAGGGGGAATGTGGGCGGACGAGCAGTACTTC. Translated: CASSKGGMWADEQYF. This rearrangement joins TRBV9 to TRBJ2-7, with D maybe TRBD1 (6 bases). V lost 4 bases and J lost 5, with 19 bases in between. Germline assignment: CDR1 SGDLS and CDR2 YYNGEE. This CDR3 is 15 amino acids long.

The chain employs TRBV30 and TRBJ2-7; 8 bases agree with TRBD2. Germline V CDR1 and CDR2: GTSNPN, SVGIG (reference sequence). V trimming: 1 base; J trimming: 3 bases; junction bases outside the gene matches: 2. The CDR3 sequence is 13 residues long. The CDR3 spells CAWSGSGGYEQYF. For the CDR3, the DNA is TGTGCCTGGAGTGGGAGCGGGGGCTACGAGCAGTACTTC.

The rearrangement links TRBV29-1 to TRBJ2-5; 10 bases map to TRBD2. The CDR3 has 16 amino acids. Germline-derived CDR1 and CDR2 are SQVTM and ANQGSEA. The trim removed 2 bases at V and 2 bases at J, leaving 8 bases unmatched. The DNA of the CDR3 is TGCAGCGTTGAACCCCAAGGACTAGCGGAACAAGAGACCCAGTACTTC. Protein product: CSVEPQGLAEQETQYF.

The chain recombines TRBV28 with TRBJ1-5, with 8 bases matching TRBD1. The CDR3 loop spans 13 amino acids. V lost 4 bases, J lost 9 bases, and 5 bases stayed unmatched. The germline V gene encodes CDR1 MDHEN and CDR2 SYDVKM. The CDR3 region has the DNA TGTGCCAGCAGTTCACAGGGGGGGACGCCCCAGCATTTT. Its translation: CASSSQGGTPQHF.

The V gene is TRBV25-1, the J gene TRBJ2-7; D not resolved. Trimming removed 3 bases at V and 2 bases at J, with 11 bases between. The CDR3 has 14 amino acids. Per the germline V gene, CDR1 is MGHDK and CDR2 is SYGVNS. This chain's CDR3 is CASSEDGQTYEQYF. The CDR3 coding sequence is TGTGCCAGCAGTGAGGATGGGCAGACCTACGAGCAGTACTTC.

This clone was counted once. V gene TRBV6-4 combines with J gene TRBJ2-2; 13 positions match TRBD2. V gave up 3 bases and J gave up 7 bases; unmatched junction bases: 2. The germline V gene has CDR1 MRHNA and CDR2 SNTAGT. This CDR3 comprises 15 residues. The CDR3 DNA is TGTGCCAGCAGTGAAGGACTAGCGGGAGTCGGGGAGCTGTTTTTT. Protein: CASSEGLAGVGELFF.

Only one count was recorded for this clone. The chain uses TRBV14 and TRBJ1-4; D ambiguous. This CDR3 has 14 residues. Germline V lookup: CDR1 SGHDN, CDR2 FVKESK. The germline V and J ends were trimmed by 5 bases and 13 bases, with 20 bases remaining between them. The CDR3 region is CASSKIAGLDALFF. The CDR3 DNA follows: TGTGCCAGCAGCAAAATTGCTGGGTTGGACGCACTGTTTTTT. The full variable domain, completed using reference TRBV14 and TRBJ1-4, is EAGVTQFPSHSVIEKGQTVTLRCDPISGHDNLYWYRRVMGKEIKFLLHFVKESKQDESGMPNNRFLAERTGGTYSTLKVQPAELEDSGVYFCASSKIAGLDALFFGSGTQLSVL.